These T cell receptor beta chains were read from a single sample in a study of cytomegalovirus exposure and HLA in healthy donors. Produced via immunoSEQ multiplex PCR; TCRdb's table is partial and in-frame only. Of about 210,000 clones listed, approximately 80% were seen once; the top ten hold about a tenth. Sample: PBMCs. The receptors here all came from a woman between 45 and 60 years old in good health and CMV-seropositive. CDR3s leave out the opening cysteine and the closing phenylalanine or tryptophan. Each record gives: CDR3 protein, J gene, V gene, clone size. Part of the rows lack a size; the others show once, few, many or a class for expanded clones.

ASSRFGLDTQY	TRBJ2-3	TRBV4-1	once
ASSFSLSTDTQY	TRBJ2-3	TRBV5-1	.
ASSGDGGTQY	TRBJ2-5	TRBV5-4	once
ASSMGLAGPLAKNIQY	TRBJ2-4	TRBV19	.
ASRRDRESYGYT	TRBJ1-2	TRBV19	.
ASSRQGSSNSPLH	TRBJ1-6	TRBV5-1	.
ASSFRTGGSYGYT	TRBJ1-2	TRBV6-6	.
ASSLPGTARMEQY	TRBJ2-5	TRBV5-1	once
ASSQTDRDTGELF	TRBJ2-2	TRBV4-1	.
ASSNYGGLMNTEAF	TRBJ1-1	TRBV19	.
ASSQDSVLYNQPQH	TRBJ1-5	TRBV4-1	.
ASSKTTYEQY	TRBJ2-7	TRBV21-1	.
ASSQKGLGQFEAF	TRBJ1-1	TRBV4-1	.
ASSFRGTNEKLF	TRBJ1-4	TRBV11-2	.
ASSPGTGGTDTQY	TRBJ2-3	TRBV5-1	.
ASRQVMEPQH	TRBJ1-5	TRBV2	.
ASSLTAGSYTEAF	TRBJ1-1	TRBV27	.
ASSLLMYEQY	TRBJ2-7	TRBV11-2	.
ASSLEYSSNQPQH	TRBJ1-5	TRBV7-2	.
ASSTGRGTGAGYTEAF	TRBJ1-1	TRBV19	.
ASSSGTGGAETQY	TRBJ2-5	TRBV19	.
ASSEGQAINEKLF	TRBJ1-4	TRBV25-1	.
ASSQGDPNQPQH	TRBJ1-5	TRBV6-5	.
ASSSGTGGSDTEAF	TRBJ1-1	TRBV27	.
ASSAGQENTEAF	TRBJ1-1	TRBV7-3	.
ASSPHTGSSYEQY	TRBJ2-7	TRBV9	.
ASSRGQGWDTQY	TRBJ2-3	TRBV6-5	once
ASSATGTSNTGELF	TRBJ2-2	TRBV19	.
ASSSRDLGGYT	TRBJ1-2	TRBV7-9	.
ASSERRGRDYEQY	TRBJ2-7	TRBV6-1	once
ASSSGQPGSADTQY	TRBJ2-3	TRBV5-1	once
AWNRGRGYGYT	TRBJ1-2	TRBV30	.
ASSLSYGITYEQY	TRBJ2-7	TRBV27	.
ASSETGDYGYT	TRBJ1-2	TRBV6-1	.
ASRPDSNYGYT	TRBJ1-2	TRBV5-1	few
ASSEARGYT	TRBJ1-2	TRBV6-1	.
AWSVAQAQF	TRBJ2-1	TRBV30	.
ASSYLTGGEITEAF	TRBJ1-1	TRBV6-6	.
ASSYEGSGANVLT	TRBJ2-6	TRBV6-5	.
ASSQSGTGGLEAF	TRBJ1-1	TRBV4-1	.
ASTLALTDTQY	TRBJ2-3	TRBV5-1	.
ASSQQTSSRGYRELF	TRBJ2-2	TRBV4-1	.
ASSRQGAGGDTQY	TRBJ2-3	TRBV9	.
ASSPSGLGETQY	TRBJ2-5	TRBV5-1	.
ASRSGGGEEKTQY	TRBJ2-5	TRBV6-5	.